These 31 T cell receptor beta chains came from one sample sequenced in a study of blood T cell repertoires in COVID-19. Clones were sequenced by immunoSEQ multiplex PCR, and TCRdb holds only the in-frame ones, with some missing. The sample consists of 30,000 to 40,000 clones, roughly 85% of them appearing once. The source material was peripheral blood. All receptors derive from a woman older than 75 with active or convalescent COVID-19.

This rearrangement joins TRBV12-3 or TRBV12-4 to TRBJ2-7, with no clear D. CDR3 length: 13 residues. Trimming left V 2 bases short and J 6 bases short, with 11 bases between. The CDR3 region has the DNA TGTGCCAGCAGTTTATCTTCGCGCGTCGAGCAGTACTTC. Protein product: CASSLSSRVEQYF.

CDR3 region: CASSLGTRNTGELFF. The CDR3 DNA is TGTGCCAGCAGCCTGGGGACTAGAAACACCGGGGAGCTGTTTTTT. The chain recombines TRBV5-4 with TRBJ2-2; TRBD2 agrees at 8 bases. V lost 4 bases to trimming and J lost 2 bases; unmatched junction nucleotides: 4. Germline CDR1 reads SGHNT; CDR2 reads YYREEE (reference sequence). The CDR3 is 15 amino acids. The variable domain in full, with the rest retrieved from reference TRBV5-4 and TRBJ2-2, is ETGVTQSPTHLIKTRGQQVTLRCSSQSGHNTVSWYQQALGQGPQFIFQYYREEENGRGNFPPRFSGLQFPNYSSELNVNALELDDSALYLCASSLGTRNTGELFFGEGSRLTVL.

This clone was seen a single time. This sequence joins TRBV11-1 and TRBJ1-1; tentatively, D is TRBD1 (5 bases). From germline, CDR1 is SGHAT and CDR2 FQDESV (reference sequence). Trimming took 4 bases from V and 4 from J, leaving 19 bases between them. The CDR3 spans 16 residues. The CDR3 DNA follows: TGTGCCAGCAGCTCCTACGCGGGGCAGGTCCGCACTGAAGCTTTCTTT. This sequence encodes CASSSYAGQVRTEAFF.

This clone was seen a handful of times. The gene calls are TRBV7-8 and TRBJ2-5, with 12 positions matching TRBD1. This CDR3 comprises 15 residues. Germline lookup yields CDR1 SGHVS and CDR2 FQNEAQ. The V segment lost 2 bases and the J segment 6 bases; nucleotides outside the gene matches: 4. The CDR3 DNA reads TGTGCCAGCAGCTTAAGGGGACAGGGGGCAAAGACCCAGTACTTC. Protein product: CASSLRGQGAKTQYF.

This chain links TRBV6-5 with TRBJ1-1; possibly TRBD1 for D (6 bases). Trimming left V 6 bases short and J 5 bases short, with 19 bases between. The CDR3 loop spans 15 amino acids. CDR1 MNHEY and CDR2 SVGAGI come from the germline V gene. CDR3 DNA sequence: TGTGCCAGCAGCTACGGGGAGGGGGTTAATACTGAAGCTTTCTTT. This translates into CASSYGEGVNTEAFF.

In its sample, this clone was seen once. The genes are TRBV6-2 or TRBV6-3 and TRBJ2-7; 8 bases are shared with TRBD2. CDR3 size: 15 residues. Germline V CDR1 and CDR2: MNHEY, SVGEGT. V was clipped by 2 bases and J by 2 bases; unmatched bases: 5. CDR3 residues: CASSYEAGGPYEQYF. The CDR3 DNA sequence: TGTGCCAGCAGTTACGAGGCGGGGGGCCCCTACGAGCAGTACTTC.

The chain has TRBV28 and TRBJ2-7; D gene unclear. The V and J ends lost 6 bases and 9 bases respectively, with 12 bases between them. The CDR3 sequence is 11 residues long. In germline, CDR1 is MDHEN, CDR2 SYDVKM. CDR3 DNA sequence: TGTGCCAGCAGAGCAACCTTCGGGCAGTACTTC. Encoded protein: CASRATFGQYF.

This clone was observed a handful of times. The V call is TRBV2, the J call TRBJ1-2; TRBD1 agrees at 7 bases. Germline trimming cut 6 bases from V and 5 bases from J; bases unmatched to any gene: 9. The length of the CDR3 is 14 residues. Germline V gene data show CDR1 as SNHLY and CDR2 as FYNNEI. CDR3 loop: CASRWTGLGYGYTF. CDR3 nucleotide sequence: TGTGCCAGCAGGTGGACAGGTTTAGGTTATGGCTACACCTTC.

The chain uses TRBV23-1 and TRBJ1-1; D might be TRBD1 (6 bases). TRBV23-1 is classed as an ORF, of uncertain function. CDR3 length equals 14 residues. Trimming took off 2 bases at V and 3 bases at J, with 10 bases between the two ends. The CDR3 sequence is CASSQRPGDTEAFF. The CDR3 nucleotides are TGCGCCAGCAGTCAACGGCCAGGGGACACTGAAGCTTTCTTT.

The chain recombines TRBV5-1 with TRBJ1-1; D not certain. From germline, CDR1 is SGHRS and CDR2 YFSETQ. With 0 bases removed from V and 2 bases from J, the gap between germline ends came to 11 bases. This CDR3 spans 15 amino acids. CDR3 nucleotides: TGCGCCAGCAGCTTGGGAACCGTAGTAAACACTGAAGCTTTCTTT. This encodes CASSLGTVVNTEAFF.

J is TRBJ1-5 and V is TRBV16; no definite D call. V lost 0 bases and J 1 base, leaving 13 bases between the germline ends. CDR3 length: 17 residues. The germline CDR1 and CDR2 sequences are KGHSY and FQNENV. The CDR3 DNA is TGTGCCAGCAGCCAATCGATGGGAGTTAGGAGCAATCAGCCCCAGCATTTT. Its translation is CASSQSMGVRSNQPQHF.

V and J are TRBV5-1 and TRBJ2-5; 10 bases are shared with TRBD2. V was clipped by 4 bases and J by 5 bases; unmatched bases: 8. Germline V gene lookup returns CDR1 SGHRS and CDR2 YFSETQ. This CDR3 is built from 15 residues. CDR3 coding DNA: TGCGCCAGCAGCCCCGGGACTAGCGTGCTGGAGACCCAGTACTTC. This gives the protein CASSPGTSVLETQYF.

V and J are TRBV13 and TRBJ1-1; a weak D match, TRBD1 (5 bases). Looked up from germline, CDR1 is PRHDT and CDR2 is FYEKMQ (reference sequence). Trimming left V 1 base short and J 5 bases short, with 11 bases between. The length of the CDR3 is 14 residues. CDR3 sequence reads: CASSLERGRTEAFF. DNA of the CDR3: TGTGCCAGCAGCTTAGAAAGGGGCAGGACTGAAGCTTTCTTT.

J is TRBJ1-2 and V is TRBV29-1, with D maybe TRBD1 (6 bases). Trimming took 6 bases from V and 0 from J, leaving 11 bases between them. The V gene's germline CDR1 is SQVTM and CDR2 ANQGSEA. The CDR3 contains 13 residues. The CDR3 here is CSVGGPANYGYTF. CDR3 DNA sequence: TGCAGCGTAGGGGGACCAGCTAACTATGGCTACACCTTC.

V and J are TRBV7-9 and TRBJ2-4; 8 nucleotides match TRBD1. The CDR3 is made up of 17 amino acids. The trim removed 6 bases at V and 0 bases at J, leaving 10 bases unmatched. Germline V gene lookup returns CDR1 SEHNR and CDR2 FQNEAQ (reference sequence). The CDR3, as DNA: TGTGCCAGCAGTTCGACAGGGGAGGCCGTAGCCAAAAACATTCAGTACTTC. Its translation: CASSSTGEAVAKNIQYF.

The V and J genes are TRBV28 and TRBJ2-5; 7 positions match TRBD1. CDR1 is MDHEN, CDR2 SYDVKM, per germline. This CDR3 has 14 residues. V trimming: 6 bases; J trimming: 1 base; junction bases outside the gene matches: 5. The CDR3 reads CASSRGQSQETQYF. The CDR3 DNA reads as TGTGCCAGCAGCCGGGGACAGTCCCAAGAGACCCAGTACTTC.

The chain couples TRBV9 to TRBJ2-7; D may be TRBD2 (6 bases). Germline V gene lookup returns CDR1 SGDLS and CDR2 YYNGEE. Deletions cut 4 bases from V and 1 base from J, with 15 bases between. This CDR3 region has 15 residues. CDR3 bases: TGTGCCAGCAGCCCAACCGGGACTGAGTCCTACGAGCAGTACTTC. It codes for CASSPTGTESYEQYF.

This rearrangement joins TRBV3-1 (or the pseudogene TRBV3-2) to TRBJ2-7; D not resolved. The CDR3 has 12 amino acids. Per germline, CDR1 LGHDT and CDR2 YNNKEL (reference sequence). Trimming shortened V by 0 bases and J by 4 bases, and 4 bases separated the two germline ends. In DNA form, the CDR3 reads TGTGCCAGCAGCCAAGATCGTTACGAGCAGTACTTC. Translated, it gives CASSQDRYEQYF.

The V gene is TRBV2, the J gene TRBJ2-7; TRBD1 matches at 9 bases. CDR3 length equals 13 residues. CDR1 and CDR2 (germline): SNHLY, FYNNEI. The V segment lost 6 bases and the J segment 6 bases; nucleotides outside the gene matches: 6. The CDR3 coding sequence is TGTGCCAGCAGCCCAGACAGGGGGGGCGAGCAGTACTTC. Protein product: CASSPDRGGEQYF. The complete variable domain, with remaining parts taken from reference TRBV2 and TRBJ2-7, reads EPEVTQTPSHQVTQMGQEVILRCVPISNHLYFYWYRQILGQKVEFLVSFYNNEISEKSEIFDDQFSVERPDGSNFTLKIRSTKLEDSAMYFCASSPDRGGEQYFGPGTRLTVT.

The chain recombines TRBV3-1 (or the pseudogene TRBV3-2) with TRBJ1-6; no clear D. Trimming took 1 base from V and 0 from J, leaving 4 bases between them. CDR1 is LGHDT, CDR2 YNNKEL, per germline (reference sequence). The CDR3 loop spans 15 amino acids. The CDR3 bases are TGTGCCAGCAGCCAAGTCGGCTCCTATAATTCACCCCTCCACTTT. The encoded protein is CASSQVGSYNSPLHF.

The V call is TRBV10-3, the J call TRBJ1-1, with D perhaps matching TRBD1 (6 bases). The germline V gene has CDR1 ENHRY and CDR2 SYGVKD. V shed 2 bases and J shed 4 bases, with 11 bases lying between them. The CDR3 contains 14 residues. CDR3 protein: CAISERAGVTEAFF. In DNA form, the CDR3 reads TGTGCCATCAGTGAGAGGGCAGGGGTCACTGAAGCTTTCTTT.

CDR3 bases: TGTGCCAGCAGCTCCTACAGGGAAAGTCAGCCCCAGCATTTT. Encoded protein: CASSSYRESQPQHF. The chain joins TRBV7-2 to TRBJ1-5, with a weak D call TRBD1 (6 bases). The germline V gene has CDR1 SGHTA and CDR2 FQGNSA. V was trimmed by 4 bases and J by 6 bases, leaving 13 bases between them. The CDR3 length is 14 residues.

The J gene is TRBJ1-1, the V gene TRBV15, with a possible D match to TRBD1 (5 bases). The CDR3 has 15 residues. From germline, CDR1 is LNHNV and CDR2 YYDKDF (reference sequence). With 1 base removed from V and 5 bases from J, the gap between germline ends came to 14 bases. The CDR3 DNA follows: TGTGCCACCAGCAGAGCCTTCGGGGGGAGAACTGAAGCTTTCTTT. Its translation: CATSRAFGGRTEAFF. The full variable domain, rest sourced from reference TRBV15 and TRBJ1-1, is DAMVIQNPRYQVTQFGKPVTLSCSQTLNHNVMYWYQQKSSQAPKLLFHYYDKDFNNEADTPDNFQSRRPNTSFCFLDIRSPGLGDTAMYLCATSRAFGGRTEAFFGQGTRLTVV.

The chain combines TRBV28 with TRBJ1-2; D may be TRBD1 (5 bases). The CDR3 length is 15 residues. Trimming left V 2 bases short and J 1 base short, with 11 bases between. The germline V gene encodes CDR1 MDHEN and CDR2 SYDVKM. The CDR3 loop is CASSLRGSINYGYTF. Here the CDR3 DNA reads TGTGCCAGCAGTTTAAGGGGATCCATTAACTATGGCTACACCTTC.

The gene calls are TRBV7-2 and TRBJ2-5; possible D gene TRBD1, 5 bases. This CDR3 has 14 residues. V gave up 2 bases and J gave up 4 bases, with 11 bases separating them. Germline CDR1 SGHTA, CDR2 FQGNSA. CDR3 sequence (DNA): TGTGCCAGCAGCTTACTCAGGGTTGGAGAGACCCAGTACTTC. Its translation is CASSLLRVGETQYF. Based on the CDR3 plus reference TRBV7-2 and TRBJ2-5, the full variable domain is GAGVSQSPSNKVTEKGKDVELRCDPISGHTALYWYRQSLGQGLEFLIYFQGNSAPDKSGLPSDRFSAERTGGSVSTLTIQRTQQEDSAVYLCASSLLRVGETQYFGPGTRLLVL.

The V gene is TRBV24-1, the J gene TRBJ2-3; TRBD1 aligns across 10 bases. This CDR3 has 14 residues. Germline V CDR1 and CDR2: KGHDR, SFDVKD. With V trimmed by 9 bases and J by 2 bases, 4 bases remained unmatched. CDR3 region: CATARQGATDTQYF. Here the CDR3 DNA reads TGTGCCACCGCAAGACAGGGGGCCACAGATACGCAGTATTTT.

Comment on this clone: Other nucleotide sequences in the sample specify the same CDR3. CDR3 in amino acids: CASSLKGQGAGGYTF. Written as DNA, the CDR3 is TGTGCCAGCAGCTTAAAGGGACAGGGGGCGGGGGGCTACACCTTC. V is TRBV7-6 and J is TRBJ1-2; 12 bases line up with TRBD1. CDR3 length: 15 amino acids. With 2 bases clipped from V and 8 bases from J, the junction kept 6 bases outside the gene matches. Germline V CDR1 and CDR2: SGHVS, FNYEAQ.

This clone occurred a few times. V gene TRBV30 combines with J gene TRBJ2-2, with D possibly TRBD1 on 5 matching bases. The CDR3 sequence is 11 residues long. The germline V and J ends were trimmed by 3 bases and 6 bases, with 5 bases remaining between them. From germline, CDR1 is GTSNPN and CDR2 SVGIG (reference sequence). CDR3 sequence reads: CAWRGAGELFF. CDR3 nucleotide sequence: TGTGCCTGGAGAGGGGCCGGGGAGCTGTTTTTT.

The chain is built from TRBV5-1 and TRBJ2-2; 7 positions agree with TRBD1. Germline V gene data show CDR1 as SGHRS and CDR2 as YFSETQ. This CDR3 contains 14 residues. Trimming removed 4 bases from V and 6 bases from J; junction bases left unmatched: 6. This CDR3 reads CASSPNTGAGELFF. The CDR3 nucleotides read TGCGCCAGCAGCCCCAACACAGGGGCCGGGGAGCTGTTTTTT.

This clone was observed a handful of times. The CDR3 loop reads CASSEWDGSSYNEQFF. DNA for the CDR3: TGTGCCAGCAGTGAATGGGACGGGAGTTCCTACAATGAGCAGTTCTTC. The rearrangement uses TRBV25-1 and TRBJ2-1; possible D gene TRBD2, 6 bases. From germline, CDR1 is MGHDK and CDR2 SYGVNS. The V end was cut by 1 base, the J end by 1 base, with 11 bases between. This CDR3 region has 16 residues.

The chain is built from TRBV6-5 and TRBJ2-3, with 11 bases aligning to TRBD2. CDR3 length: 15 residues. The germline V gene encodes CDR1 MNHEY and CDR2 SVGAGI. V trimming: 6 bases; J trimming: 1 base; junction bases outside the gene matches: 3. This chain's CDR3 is CASRGTSGGTDTQYF. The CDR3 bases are TGTGCCAGCAGGGGGACTAGCGGAGGCACAGATACGCAGTATTTT.